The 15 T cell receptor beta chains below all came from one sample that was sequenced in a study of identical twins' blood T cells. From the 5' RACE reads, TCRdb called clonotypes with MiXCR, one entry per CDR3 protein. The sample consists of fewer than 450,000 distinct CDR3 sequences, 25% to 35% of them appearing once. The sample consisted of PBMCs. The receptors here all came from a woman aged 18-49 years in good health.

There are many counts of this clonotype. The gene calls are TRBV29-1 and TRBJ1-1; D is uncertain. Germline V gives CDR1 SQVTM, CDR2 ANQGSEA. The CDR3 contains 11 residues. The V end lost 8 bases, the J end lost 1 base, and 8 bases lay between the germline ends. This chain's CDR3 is CSLWQNTEAFF. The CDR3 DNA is TGCAGCTTATGGCAGAACACTGAAGCTTTCTTT.

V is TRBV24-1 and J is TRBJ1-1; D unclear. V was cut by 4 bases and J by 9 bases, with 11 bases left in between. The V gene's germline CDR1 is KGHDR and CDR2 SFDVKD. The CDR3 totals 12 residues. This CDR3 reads CATSEQYRQAFF. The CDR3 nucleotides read TGTGCCACCAGTGAACAGTATCGACAAGCTTTCTTT.

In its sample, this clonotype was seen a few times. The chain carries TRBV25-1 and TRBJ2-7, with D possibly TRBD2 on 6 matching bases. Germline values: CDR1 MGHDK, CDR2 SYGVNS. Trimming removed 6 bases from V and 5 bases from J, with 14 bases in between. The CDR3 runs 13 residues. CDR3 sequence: CASSRLGGNEQYF. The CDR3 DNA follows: TGTGCCAGCAGCCGTCTAGGAGGGAACGAGCAGTACTTC.

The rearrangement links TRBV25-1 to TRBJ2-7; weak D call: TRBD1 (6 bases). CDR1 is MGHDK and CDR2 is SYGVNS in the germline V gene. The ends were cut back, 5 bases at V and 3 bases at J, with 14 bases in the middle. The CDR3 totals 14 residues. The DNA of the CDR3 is TGTGCCAGCAGTCGGGACACCTCCTTCTACGAGCAGTACTTC. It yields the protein CASSRDTSFYEQYF.

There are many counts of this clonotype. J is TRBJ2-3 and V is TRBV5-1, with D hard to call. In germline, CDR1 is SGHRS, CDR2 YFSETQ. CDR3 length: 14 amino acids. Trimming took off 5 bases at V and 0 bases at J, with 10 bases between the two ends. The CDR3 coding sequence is TGCGCCAGCAGTTTTACCCCTAGCACAGATACGCAGTATTTT. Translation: CASSFTPSTDTQYF.

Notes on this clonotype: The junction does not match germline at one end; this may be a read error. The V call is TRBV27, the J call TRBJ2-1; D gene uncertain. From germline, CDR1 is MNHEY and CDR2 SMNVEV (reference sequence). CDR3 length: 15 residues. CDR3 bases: TGTGCCAGCAGTTTAACTGGTTTCTCCTACAATGAGCAGTCCTTC. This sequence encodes CASSLTGFSYNEQSF.

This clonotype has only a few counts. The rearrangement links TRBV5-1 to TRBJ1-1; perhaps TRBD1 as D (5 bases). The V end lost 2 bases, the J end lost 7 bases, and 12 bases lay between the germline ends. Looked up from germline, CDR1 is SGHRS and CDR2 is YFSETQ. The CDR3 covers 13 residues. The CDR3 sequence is CASSFRGEGEAFF. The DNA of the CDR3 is TGCGCCAGCAGCTTTCGGGGGGAAGGTGAAGCTTTCTTT.

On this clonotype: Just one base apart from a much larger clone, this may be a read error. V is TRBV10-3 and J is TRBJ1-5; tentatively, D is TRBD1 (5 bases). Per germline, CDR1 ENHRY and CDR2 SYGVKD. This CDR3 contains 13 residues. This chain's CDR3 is CAIPGRWNRPQHF. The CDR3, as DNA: TGTGCCATCCCAGGGAGGTGGAATCGGCCCCAGCATTTT.

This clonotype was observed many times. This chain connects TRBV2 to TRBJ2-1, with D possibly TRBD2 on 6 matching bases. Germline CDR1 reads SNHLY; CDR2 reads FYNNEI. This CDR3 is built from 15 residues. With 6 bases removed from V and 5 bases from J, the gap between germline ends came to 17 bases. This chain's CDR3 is CASRDSGNYNNEQFF. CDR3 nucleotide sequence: TGTGCCAGCAGAGATAGCGGAAACTACAACAATGAGCAGTTCTTC.

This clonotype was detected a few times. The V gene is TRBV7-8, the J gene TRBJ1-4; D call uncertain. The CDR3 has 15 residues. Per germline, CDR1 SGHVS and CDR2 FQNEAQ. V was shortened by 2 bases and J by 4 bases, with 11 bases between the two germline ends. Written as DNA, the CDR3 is TGTGCCAGCAGCTTATGGGCGGGGTTTAATGAAAAACTGTTTTTT. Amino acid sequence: CASSLWAGFNEKLFF.

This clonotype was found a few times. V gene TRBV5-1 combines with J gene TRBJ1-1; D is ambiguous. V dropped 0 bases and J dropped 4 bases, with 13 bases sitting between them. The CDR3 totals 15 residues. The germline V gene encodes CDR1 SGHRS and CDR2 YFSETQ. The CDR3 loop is CASSLGPEGGTEAFF. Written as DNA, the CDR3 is TGCGCCAGCAGCTTGGGCCCTGAGGGTGGCACTGAAGCTTTCTTT.

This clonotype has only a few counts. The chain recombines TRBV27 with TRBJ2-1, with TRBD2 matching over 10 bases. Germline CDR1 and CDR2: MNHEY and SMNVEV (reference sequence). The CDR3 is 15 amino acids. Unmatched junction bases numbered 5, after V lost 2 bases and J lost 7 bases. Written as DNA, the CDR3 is TGTGCCAGCAGTTTACTAGCGGGAGCGGTGAATGAGCAGTTCTTC. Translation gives CASSLLAGAVNEQFF.

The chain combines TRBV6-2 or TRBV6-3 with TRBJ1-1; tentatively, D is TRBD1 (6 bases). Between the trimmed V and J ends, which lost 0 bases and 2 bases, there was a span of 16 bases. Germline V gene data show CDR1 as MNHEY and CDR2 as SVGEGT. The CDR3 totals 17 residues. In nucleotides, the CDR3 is TGTGCCAGCAGTTACTCGAGGTACAGGGAAGGTAACACTGAAGCTTTCTTT. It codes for CASSYSRYREGNTEAFF.

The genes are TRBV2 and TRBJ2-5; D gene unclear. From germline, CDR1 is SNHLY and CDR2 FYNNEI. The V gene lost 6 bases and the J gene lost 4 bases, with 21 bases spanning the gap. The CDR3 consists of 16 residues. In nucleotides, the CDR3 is TGTGCCAGCAGGGTAAGATCGGCGGTACTCACAGAGACCCAGTACTTC. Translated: CASRVRSAVLTETQYF.

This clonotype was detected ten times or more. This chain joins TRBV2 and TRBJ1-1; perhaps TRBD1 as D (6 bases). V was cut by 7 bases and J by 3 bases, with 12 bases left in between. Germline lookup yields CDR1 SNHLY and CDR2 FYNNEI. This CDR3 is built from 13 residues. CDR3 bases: TGTGCCAGCACCCTGGACAGTTACACTGAAGCTTTCTTT. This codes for CASTLDSYTEAFF.